The present entry profiles one T cell receptor (beta chain) with its context. Its antigen is unknown. In TCRdb, the reads were re-called with MiXCR into one record per CDR3 protein. The data show 310,000 or so distinct CDR3 sequences, more than 20% seen once. The data are from a study of T cell repertoires in cytomegalovirus infection. For the study at large: The authors relied on CMV epitopes, both recently identified HLA-C-restricted and well-studied HLA-B-restricted. An indication of both CMV infection and matching HLA type came from public TCR beta signatures.

Study observations and caveats: Clonotype analysis showed dominance of the ex vivo response by HLA-C-restricted CMV-specific TCR beta clonotypes.

Trimming took 1 base from V and 3 from J; bases not matched to a gene: 5. The germline CDR1 and CDR2 sequences are LNHNV and YYDKDF (reference sequence). There are 17 residues in the CDR3. Sample: cultured PBMCs, taken from culture after CMV antigen stimulation. The TCR originated in a human donor in good health (CMV status not recorded). Some clones in this sample may be carry-over from other donors' samples. This chain links TRBV15 with TRBJ2-5; TRBD2 matches at 13 bases. The CDR3 sequence is CATSRAGLAGFKETQYF. The CDR3 nucleotides are TGTGCCACCAGCAGAGCGGGACTAGCGGGATTTAAAGAGACCCAGTACTTC.